The clone carrying this T cell receptor beta chain showed up just once. Its antigen is not known. This sample stems from a study of beta chain features in type 1 diabetes. Background on the study: Examination spanned some 100 million sorted cells from all samples. General study findings and limits: Cells that show high TCR expression could be over-represented by cDNA sequencing. Significant though moderate, a shortening of TCRB CDR3s appeared in all four CD4+ subsets of Type 1 diabetes patients.

Expressed TCRB transcripts were sequenced after all isolated RNA was converted to cDNA. Data came from immunoSEQ multiplex PCR; TCRdb stores just in-frame clones and leaves some out. The sample has around 250,000 clones; roughly 30% are singletons. In all sorted populations, purity surpassed 98%. V was clipped by 1 base and J by 3 bases; unmatched bases: 5. Germline V lookup: CDR1 SGHVS, CDR2 FNYEAQ. This CDR3 has 16 residues. This TCR was recovered from a man aged 30-40 years in good health. The specimen sequenced was central memory CD4+ T cells from blood. The chain has TRBV7-6 and TRBJ2-1, with 8 bases that match TRBD2. DNA for the CDR3: TGTGCCAGCAGCTTAGGAGGCGGGGGGCACTACAATGAGCAGTTCTTC. Translation: CASSLGGGGHYNEQFF.